Following are 21 T cell receptor beta chains from one sample sequenced in a study of T-cell reconstitution after alpha-beta-depleted transplantation in children. A TCRbeta library incorporating unique molecular identifiers was prepared. Each CDR3 protein gets one entry after TCRdb re-called the PCR reads with MiXCR. The table has 600,000 to 700,000 distinct CDR3 sequences, 16% seen once. The sequencing here drew on PBMCs from the stem cell graft donor, taken from the stem cell graft. The receptors come from a human donor who donated a stem cell graft to a child with acute myeloid leukemia.

This clonotype was seen a handful of times. This chain connects TRBV14 to TRBJ2-7; 8 bases are shared with TRBD1. This CDR3 has 15 residues. CDR1 SGHDN and CDR2 FVKESK come from the germline V gene. J gave up 4 bases and V 7 bases, and 12 bases lay outside the gene matches. CDR3 sequence (DNA): TGTGCCAGCACCGAAACAGGGGGTCCTCTTTACGAGCAGTACTTC. Its protein product is CASTETGGPLYEQYF.

This chain connects TRBV5-4 to TRBJ1-4, with 7 bases matching TRBD1. Germline V gene sequence: CDR1 SGHNT, CDR2 YYREEE (reference sequence). With 2 bases clipped from V and 12 bases from J, the junction kept 7 bases outside the gene matches. The CDR3 has 13 residues. The CDR3 here is CASSFGRQGELFF. CDR3 coding DNA: TGTGCCAGCAGCTTTGGTCGCCAGGGGGAACTGTTTTTT.

Ten or more counts support this clonotype. The CDR3 DNA reads as TGTGCCAGCAGTCAGGAGGTGTGGAATGAGCAGTTCTTC. Residues: CASSQEVWNEQFF. The V and J genes are TRBV25-1 and TRBJ2-1; possible D gene TRBD2, 5 bases. The CDR3 consists of 13 residues. Trimming left V 5 bases short and J 7 bases short, with 12 bases between. In germline, CDR1 is MGHDK, CDR2 SYGVNS.

This clonotype showed up many times. The chain couples TRBV24-1 to TRBJ1-3; D gene uncertain. Looked up from germline, CDR1 is KGHDR and CDR2 is SFDVKD. The ends were cut back, 12 bases at V and 7 bases at J, with 24 bases in the middle. The CDR3 runs to 15 residues. Here the CDR3 DNA reads TGTGCCCCACACCCTTTCCGACGGGCGTGGAACACCATATATTTT. This codes for CAPHPFRRAWNTIYF.

This clonotype has a handful of counts. The genes are TRBV7-2 and TRBJ1-5; D is unclear. The CDR3 extends over 16 amino acids. V gave up 2 bases and J gave up 2 bases, with 13 bases separating them. Germline V gene data show CDR1 as SGHTA and CDR2 as FQGNSA. The CDR3 DNA is TGTGCCAGCAGCTTACGCGCCGGGCCGGGCAATCAGCCCCAGCATTTT. This gives the protein CASSLRAGPGNQPQHF.

This clonotype was detected once. The chain joins TRBV11-2 to TRBJ2-5; a weak D match, TRBD1 (6 bases). The germline V gene encodes CDR1 SGHAT and CDR2 FQNNGV. This CDR3 region has 14 residues. V gave up 2 bases and J gave up 4 bases, with 11 bases separating them. The CDR3 loop reads CASSLNTGRETQYF. The CDR3 DNA sequence: TGTGCCAGCAGCTTAAATACAGGGAGAGAGACCCAGTACTTC.

The chain combines TRBV6-5 with TRBJ2-3; a weak D match, TRBD1 (7 bases). V was shortened by 0 bases and J by 4 bases, with 11 bases between the two germline ends. There are 15 residues in the CDR3. CDR1 is MNHEY, CDR2 SVGAGI, per germline. CDR3 sequence (DNA): TGTGCCAGCAGTTACTCTGGCAGGGGGGCAGATACGCAGTATTTT. Translated, it gives CASSYSGRGADTQYF.

The table lists this clonotype with a few counts. The chain recombines TRBV20-1 with TRBJ2-1; 9 nucleotides align to TRBD2. V shed 3 bases and J 8 bases; nucleotides not matched to a gene: 8. The CDR3 contains 14 residues. CDR1 is DFQATT, CDR2 SNEGSKA, per germline (reference sequence). For the CDR3, the DNA is TGCAGTGCTAGGGGAGTAGCGGGGGCGTATGAGCAGTTCTTC. It codes for CSARGVAGAYEQFF.

The chain has TRBV9 and TRBJ2-3; the D call may be TRBD1 or TRBD2 (5 bases each). The CDR3 extends over 15 amino acids. Trimming left V 3 bases short and J 0 bases short, with 11 bases between. Looked up from germline, CDR1 is SGDLS and CDR2 is YYNGEE. The CDR3 protein is CASSARDESTDTQYF. The CDR3 coding sequence is TGTGCCAGCAGCGCCCGGGACGAGAGCACAGATACGCAGTATTTT.

This clonotype was observed many times. The CDR3 bases are TGTGCCAGCACCTTCTCCGGGACAGGGGGAAACACCATATATTTT. This gives the protein CASTFSGTGGNTIYF. The chain is built from TRBV12-3 or TRBV12-4 and TRBJ1-3; TRBD1 agrees at 9 bases. This CDR3 spans 15 amino acids. V was clipped by 7 bases and J by 4 bases; unmatched bases: 8.

This clonotype was counted at least ten times. The CDR3 here is CSAPLGQALGIYDIQYF. CDR3 nucleotides: TGCAGTGCTCCTCTAGGACAGGCCTTGGGGATTTACGACATTCAGTACTTC. The rearrangement uses TRBV20-1 and TRBJ2-4, with TRBD1 identical over 7 bases. The CDR3 runs to 17 residues. Germline values: CDR1 DFQATT, CDR2 SNEGSKA (reference sequence). V gave up 5 bases and J gave up 8 bases; unmatched junction bases: 21.

As concerns this clonotype: This may stem from a read error, because a much larger clone lies one nucleotide away. The V gene is TRBV20-1, the J gene TRBJ2-1, with 9 bases fitting TRBD1. CDR3 length equals 16 residues. CDR1 and CDR2 from the germline V gene are DFQATT and SNEGSKA (reference sequence). The CDR3, as DNA: TGCAGTGCTAGCGGGACAGGGTTAGCCGCCTACAATGACCAGTTCTTC. Amino acid sequence: CSASGTGLAAYNDQFF.

V is TRBV27 and J is TRBJ2-3; no definite D call. CDR1 MNHEY and CDR2 SMNVEV come from the germline V gene (reference sequence). Trimming removed 3 bases from V and 2 bases from J, with 9 bases in between. This CDR3 contains 14 residues. The CDR3 DNA reads TGTGCCAGCAGTTTCGGTAGATTCACAGATACGCAGTATTTT. This translates into CASSFGRFTDTQYF.

This clonotype was detected many times. The genes are TRBV20-1 and TRBJ1-1; D remains unclear. Trimming shortened V by 5 bases and J by 6 bases, and 4 bases separated the two germline ends. The CDR3 is 9 residues long. Germline CDR1 DFQATT, CDR2 SNEGSKA (reference sequence). The CDR3 DNA reads TGCAGTGCTGTTCCTGAAGCTTTCTTT. Translation gives CSAVPEAFF.

In its sample, this clonotype was seen many times. The genes are TRBV20-1 and TRBJ2-3, with D perhaps TRBD2 (6 bases). V gave up 5 bases and J gave up 3 bases, with 27 bases separating them. CDR1 is DFQATT, CDR2 SNEGSKA, per germline (reference sequence). This CDR3 is built from 18 residues. The CDR3 DNA sequence: TGCAGTGCTCCCCCCCGGGGTCGGTTGCGGGGAGATACAGATACGCAGTATTTT. Its translation is CSAPPRGRLRGDTDTQYF.

This clonotype showed up just a few times. The gene calls are TRBV7-6 and TRBJ1-1; D unclear. The CDR3 is 15 amino acids. V gave up 5 bases and J gave up 0 bases, with 13 bases separating them. The germline gives CDR1 SGHVS, CDR2 FNYEAQ. Here the CDR3 reads CASSPRITLNTEAFF. In nucleotides, the CDR3 is TGTGCCAGCAGCCCGCGGATTACTTTGAACACTGAAGCTTTCTTT.

This sequence joins TRBV9 and TRBJ2-5; 10 bases align to TRBD2. Germline V gene data show CDR1 as SGDLS and CDR2 as YYNGEE. The CDR3 sequence is 15 residues long. Unmatched junction bases numbered 0, after V lost 0 bases and J lost 1 base. This CDR3 is CASSVGTSGQETQYF. Written as DNA, the CDR3 is TGTGCCAGCAGCGTAGGGACTAGCGGCCAAGAGACCCAGTACTTC.

This clonotype was seen a handful of times. The chain is built from TRBV6-2 or TRBV6-3 and TRBJ1-1, with a weak D call TRBD1 (6 bases). The length of the CDR3 is 14 residues. Trimming stripped 6 bases from V and 0 bases from J, with 11 bases between. Germline values: CDR1 MNHEY, CDR2 SVGEGT. The CDR3 DNA follows: TGTGCCAGCAGGAGACAGGCCCTGAACACTGAAGCTTTCTTT. Its protein product is CASRRQALNTEAFF.

This clonotype was recorded many times. Here the CDR3 reads CSAGRTGNFYEQYF. In DNA form, the CDR3 reads TGCAGTGCTGGCCGGACAGGGAATTTCTACGAGCAGTACTTC. The chain links TRBV20-1 to TRBJ2-7; 8 bases line up with TRBD1. The germline CDR1 and CDR2 sequences are DFQATT and SNEGSKA (reference sequence). The CDR3 is made up of 14 amino acids. J was trimmed by 3 bases and V by 5 bases; bases with no gene match: 9.

There are many counts of this clonotype. The rearrangement links TRBV7-3 to TRBJ2-3, with TRBD2 as a possible D gene (6 bases). The CDR3 spans 13 residues. Germline V gene lookup returns CDR1 SGHTA and CDR2 FQGTGA. Trimming pared 2 bases from V and 4 bases from J, leaving 7 bases between. The CDR3 region has the DNA TGTGCCAGCAGCTTACTAGCGTCAGATACGCAGTATTTT. It specifies CASSLLASDTQYF.

This clonotype came up many times. This chain joins TRBV20-1 and TRBJ1-2, with 8 bases that match TRBD1. V shed 0 bases and J 10 bases; nucleotides not matched to a gene: 10. The CDR3 is 14 residues long. Germline V gene sequence: CDR1 DFQATT, CDR2 SNEGSKA (reference sequence). The CDR3 DNA sequence: TGCAGTGCTAGAGATCCAGGACAGGGCGAGGCCTACACCTTC. As protein: CSARDPGQGEAYTF.